This T cell receptor beta chain was recovered during a study of a mutant IDH1 vaccine in newly diagnosed glioma. Data came from immunoSEQ multiplex PCR; TCRdb stores just in-frame clones and leaves some out. In the table there are about 83,000 clones, roughly 77% of which are singletons. Time point denoted: week 47, end of study. Doses comprised 300 ug of mutant IDH1 20-mer peptide each, plus topical imiquimod. This clone was seen only once. The antigen is unknown. The CDR3 is 13 amino acids. Trimming shortened V by 2 bases and J by 3 bases, and 6 bases separated the two germline ends. Germline V lookup: CDR1 MGHRA, CDR2 YSYEKL.

This TCR was sampled from a man aged 35 to 55 with glioma. The source material was PBMCs, sampled from a glioma patient whose treatment included an IDH1 peptide vaccine. This sequence joins TRBV4-1 and TRBJ2-3; no clear D gene. CDR3 in amino acids: CASSQTLTDTQYF. The CDR3 nucleotides read TGCGCCAGCAGCCAAACACTAACAGATACGCAGTATTTT.